This T cell receptor beta chain was identified in a study of T cells in Graves' hyperthyroidism and ophthalmopathy. RNA transcripts served as the template for amplifying TCR beta CDR3 regions. TCR CDR3 regions were first amplified by RT-PCR with HTBI primers. MiXCR, applied by TCRdb to the multiplex PCR reads, yields one record per CDR3 protein. The sample shows 480,000 or so distinct CDR3 sequences, about 15% of them seen only once. The study left out patients who had uncontrolled infection, other autoimmune disease, pregnancy or lactation. V lost 8 bases, J lost 12 bases, and 11 bases lay in between. The CDR3 consists of 10 residues. This clonotype was detected only a few times.

The TCR comes from a woman between 18 and 29 years old with Graves' hyperthyroidism. Sequences were obtained from blood. The gene calls are TRBV12-3 or TRBV12-4 and TRBJ2-1; D gene unclear. CDR3 bases: TGTGCCAGCGGACCTTCGAGGCAGTTCTTC. Amino acids: CASGPSRQFF.